Listed below are T cell receptor beta chains from one sample, sequenced in a study of T cells in Graves' hyperthyroidism and ophthalmopathy. MiXCR, applied by TCRdb to the multiplex PCR reads, yields one record per CDR3 protein. The table includes under 700,000 distinct CDR3 sequences, around 15% detected once. The material sequenced was blood. The receptors here all came from a woman aged 18-30 years with Graves' hyperthyroidism. The conserved cysteine and the conserved F or W are not part of the CDR3 here. Fields, in order: CDR3 protein, V gene, J gene.

cdr3_aa: ASSLSLGGDPYEQY; v_call: TRBV28; j_call: TRBJ2-7
cdr3_aa: ATGDQSNQPQH; v_call: TRBV28; j_call: TRBJ1-5
cdr3_aa: ASSQGRGQGETQY; v_call: TRBV11-2; j_call: TRBJ2-5
cdr3_aa: ASSLDGDVYNEQF; v_call: TRBV11-3; j_call: TRBJ2-1
cdr3_aa: ASRKTSGIAGGLF; v_call: TRBV2; j_call: TRBJ2-2
cdr3_aa: ASSHPGLTNTEAF; v_call: TRBV18; j_call: TRBJ1-1
cdr3_aa: ASSFVRGGLGETQY; v_call: TRBV5-6; j_call: TRBJ2-5
cdr3_aa: ASRPWGEPTTDTQY; v_call: TRBV6-1; j_call: TRBJ2-3
cdr3_aa: ASSYSRQEKLF; v_call: TRBV6-5; j_call: TRBJ1-4
cdr3_aa: ASRPGGGTDTQY; v_call: TRBV28; j_call: TRBJ2-3
cdr3_aa: SALPTSGRTDTQY; v_call: TRBV20-1; j_call: TRBJ2-3
cdr3_aa: SARDTGYNEQF; v_call: TRBV20-1; j_call: TRBJ2-1
cdr3_aa: ASSGRTSGIGNEQF; v_call: TRBV2; j_call: TRBJ2-1
cdr3_aa: ATSSSASQETQY; v_call: TRBV15; j_call: TRBJ2-5
cdr3_aa: ASSFGQGGTEAF; v_call: TRBV6-1; j_call: TRBJ1-1
cdr3_aa: ASSPPGQGSTGELF; v_call: TRBV7-9; j_call: TRBJ2-2
cdr3_aa: ASSPTSPGTDTQY; v_call: TRBV7-2; j_call: TRBJ2-3
cdr3_aa: ASSAIPTGGGNTEAF; v_call: TRBV9; j_call: TRBJ1-1
cdr3_aa: ASSLGWARANNSPLH; v_call: TRBV11-2; j_call: TRBJ1-6
cdr3_aa: AWSPGSYSNQPQH; v_call: TRBV30; j_call: TRBJ1-5
cdr3_aa: ASSEARGQGTDTQY; v_call: TRBV6-1; j_call: TRBJ2-3
cdr3_aa: ATGTGVYNEQF; v_call: TRBV2; j_call: TRBJ2-1
cdr3_aa: ASRDRGQETQY; v_call: TRBV6-1; j_call: TRBJ2-5
cdr3_aa: ASSYSPGPLSGNTIY; v_call: TRBV6-5; j_call: TRBJ1-3
cdr3_aa: ASSSRDSFRGNEKLF; v_call: TRBV12-3/TRBV12-4; j_call: TRBJ1-4
cdr3_aa: ASSYSISGDNEKLF; v_call: TRBV6-6; j_call: TRBJ1-4
cdr3_aa: ASSLQADTEAF; v_call: TRBV19; j_call: TRBJ1-1
cdr3_aa: ASSQDSGIAYEQY; v_call: TRBV3-1; j_call: TRBJ2-7
cdr3_aa: ASSAPRGYT; v_call: TRBV6-1; j_call: TRBJ1-2
cdr3_aa: ASSPRWSQETQY; v_call: TRBV7-2; j_call: TRBJ2-5
cdr3_aa: SAEDRGPYEQY; v_call: TRBV20-1; j_call: TRBJ2-7
cdr3_aa: ASSDRGNYGYT; v_call: TRBV2; j_call: TRBJ1-2
cdr3_aa: SARDGRGYEQY; v_call: TRBV20-1; j_call: TRBJ2-7
cdr3_aa: ASRAQNPQPQH; v_call: TRBV7-9; j_call: TRBJ1-5
cdr3_aa: ASSGIKGGGSAYEQY; v_call: TRBV27; j_call: TRBJ2-7
cdr3_aa: ATSDVDRGRSGANVLT; v_call: TRBV24-1; j_call: TRBJ2-6
cdr3_aa: SARDPRGGRNQPQH; v_call: TRBV20-1; j_call: TRBJ1-5
cdr3_aa: ASCATGGFNQPQH; v_call: TRBV27; j_call: TRBJ1-5
cdr3_aa: ASSHSPSGDYEQY; v_call: TRBV4-1; j_call: TRBJ2-7
cdr3_aa: ASSEDYSNQPQH; v_call: TRBV10-2; j_call: TRBJ1-5
cdr3_aa: ASGREGSDTQY; v_call: TRBV25-1; j_call: TRBJ2-3
cdr3_aa: ASSKSGGGPAEYTQY; v_call: TRBV7-8; j_call: TRBJ2-3
cdr3_aa: ASSLVGLAGGGDNEQF; v_call: TRBV27; j_call: TRBJ2-1